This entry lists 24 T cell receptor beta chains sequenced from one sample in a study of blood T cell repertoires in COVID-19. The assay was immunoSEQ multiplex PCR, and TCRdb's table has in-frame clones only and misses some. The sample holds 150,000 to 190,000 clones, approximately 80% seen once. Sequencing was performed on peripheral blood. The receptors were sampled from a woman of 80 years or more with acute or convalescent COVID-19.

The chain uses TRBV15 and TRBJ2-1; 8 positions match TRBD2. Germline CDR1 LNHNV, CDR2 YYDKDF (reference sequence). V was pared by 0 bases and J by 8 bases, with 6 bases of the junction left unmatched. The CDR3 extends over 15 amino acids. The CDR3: CATSRDPGGVDEQFF. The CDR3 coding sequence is TGTGCCACCAGCAGAGACCCGGGAGGGGTGGATGAGCAGTTCTTC.

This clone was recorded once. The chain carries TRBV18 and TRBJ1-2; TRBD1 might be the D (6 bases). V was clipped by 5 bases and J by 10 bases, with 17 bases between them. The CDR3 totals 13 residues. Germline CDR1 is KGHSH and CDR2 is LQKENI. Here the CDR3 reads CASSTGQEINYTF. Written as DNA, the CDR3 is TGTGCCAGCTCAACGGGACAAGAAATCAACTACACCTTC.

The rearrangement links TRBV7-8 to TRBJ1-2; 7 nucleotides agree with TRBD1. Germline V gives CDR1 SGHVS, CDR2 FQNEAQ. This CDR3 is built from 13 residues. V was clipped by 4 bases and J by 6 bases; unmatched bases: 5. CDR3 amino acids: CASSSGTVDGYTF. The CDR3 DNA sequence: TGTGCCAGCAGCTCAGGGACAGTGGATGGCTACACCTTC.

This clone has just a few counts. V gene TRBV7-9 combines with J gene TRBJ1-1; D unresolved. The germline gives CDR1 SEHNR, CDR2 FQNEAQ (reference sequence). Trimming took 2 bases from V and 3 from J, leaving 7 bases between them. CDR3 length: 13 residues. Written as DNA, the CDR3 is TGTGCCAGCAGCTTATTCGCGGACACTGAAGCTTTCTTT. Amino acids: CASSLFADTEAFF. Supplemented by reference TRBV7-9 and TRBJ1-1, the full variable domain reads DTGVSQNPRHKITKRGQNVTFRCDPISEHNRLYWYRQTLGQGPEFLTYFQNEAQLEKSRLLSDRFSAERPKGSFSTLEIQRTEQGDSAMYLCASSLFADTEAFFGQGTRLTVV.

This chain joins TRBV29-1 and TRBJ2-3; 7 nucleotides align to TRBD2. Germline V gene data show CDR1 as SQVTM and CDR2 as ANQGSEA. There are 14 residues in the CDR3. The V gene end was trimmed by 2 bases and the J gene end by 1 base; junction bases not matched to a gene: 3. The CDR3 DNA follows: TGCAGCGTTGAACTAGCGGTCGGCACAGATACGCAGTATTTT. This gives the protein CSVELAVGTDTQYF.

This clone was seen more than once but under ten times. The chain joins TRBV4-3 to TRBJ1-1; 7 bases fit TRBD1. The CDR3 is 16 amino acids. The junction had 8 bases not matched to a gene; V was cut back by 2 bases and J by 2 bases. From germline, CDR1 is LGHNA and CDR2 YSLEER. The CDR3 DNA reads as TGCGCCAGCAGCCAACGCCAGGACAGGCCTAACACTGAAGCTTTCTTT. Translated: CASSQRQDRPNTEAFF.

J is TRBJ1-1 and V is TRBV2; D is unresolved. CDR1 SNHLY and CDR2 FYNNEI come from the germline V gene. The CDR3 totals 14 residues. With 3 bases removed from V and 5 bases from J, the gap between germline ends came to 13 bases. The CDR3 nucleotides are TGTGCCAGCAGTGAGTCGTCGATGCGTACTGAAGCTTTCTTT. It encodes CASSESSMRTEAFF.

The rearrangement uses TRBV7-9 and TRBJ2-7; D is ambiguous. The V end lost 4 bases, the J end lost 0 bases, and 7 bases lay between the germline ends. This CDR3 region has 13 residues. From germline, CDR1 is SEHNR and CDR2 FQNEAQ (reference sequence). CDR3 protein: CASSSLSSYEQYF. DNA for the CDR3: TGTGCCAGCAGCTCACTGAGCTCCTACGAGCAGTACTTC.

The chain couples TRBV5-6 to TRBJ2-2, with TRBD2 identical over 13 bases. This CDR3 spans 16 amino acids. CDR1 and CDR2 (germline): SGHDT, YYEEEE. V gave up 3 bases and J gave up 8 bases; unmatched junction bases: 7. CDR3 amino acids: CASSYTGTSGEGELFF. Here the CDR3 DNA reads TGTGCCAGCAGCTACACCGGGACTAGCGGGGAAGGGGAGCTGTTTTTT.

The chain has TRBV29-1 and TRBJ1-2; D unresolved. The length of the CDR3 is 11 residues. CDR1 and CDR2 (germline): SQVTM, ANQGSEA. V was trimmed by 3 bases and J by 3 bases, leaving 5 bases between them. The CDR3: CSVDQYYGYTF. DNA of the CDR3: TGCAGCGTTGACCAATACTATGGCTACACCTTC.

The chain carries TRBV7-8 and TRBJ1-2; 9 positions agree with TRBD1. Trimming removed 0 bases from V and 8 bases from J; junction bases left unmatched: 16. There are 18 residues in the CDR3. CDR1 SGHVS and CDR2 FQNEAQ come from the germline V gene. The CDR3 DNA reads TGTGCCAGCAGCTTAGCCGGGACAGGGATCGGGAGTTGGGGGGGCTACACCTTC. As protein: CASSLAGTGIGSWGGYTF.

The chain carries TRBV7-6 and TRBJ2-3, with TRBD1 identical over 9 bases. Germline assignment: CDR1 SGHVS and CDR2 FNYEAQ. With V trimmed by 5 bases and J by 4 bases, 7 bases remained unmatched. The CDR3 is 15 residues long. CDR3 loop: CASSVGQGGSDTQYF. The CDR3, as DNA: TGTGCCAGCAGCGTGGGACAGGGTGGCTCAGATACGCAGTATTTT.

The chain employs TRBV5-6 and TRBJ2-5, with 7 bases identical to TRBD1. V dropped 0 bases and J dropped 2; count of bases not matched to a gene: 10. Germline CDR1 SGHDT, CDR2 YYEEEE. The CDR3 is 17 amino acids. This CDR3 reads CASSLETPDRVQETQYF. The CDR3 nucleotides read TGTGCCAGCAGCTTGGAGACCCCAGACAGGGTTCAAGAGACCCAGTACTTC.

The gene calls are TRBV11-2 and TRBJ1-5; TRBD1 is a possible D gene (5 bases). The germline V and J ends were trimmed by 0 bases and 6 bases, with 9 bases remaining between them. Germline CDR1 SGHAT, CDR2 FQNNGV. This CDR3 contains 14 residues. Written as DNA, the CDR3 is TGTGCCAGCAGCTTAGATAGGGGCGGTCAGCCCCAGCATTTT. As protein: CASSLDRGGQPQHF. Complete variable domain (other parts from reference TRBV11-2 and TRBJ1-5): EAGVAQSPRYKIIEKRQSVAFWCNPISGHATLYWYQQILGQGPKLLIQFQNNGVVDDSQLPKDRFSAERLKGVDSTLKIQPAKLEDSAVYLCASSLDRGGQPQHFGDGTRLSIL.

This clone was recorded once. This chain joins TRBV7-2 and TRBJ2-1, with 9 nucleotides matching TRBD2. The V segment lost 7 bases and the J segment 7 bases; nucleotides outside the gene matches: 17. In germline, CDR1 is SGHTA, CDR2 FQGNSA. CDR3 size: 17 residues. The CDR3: CASTPGGGGAARNEQFF. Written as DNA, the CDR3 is TGTGCCAGCACCCCTGGGGGCGGGGGGGCCGCGAGGAATGAGCAGTTCTTC. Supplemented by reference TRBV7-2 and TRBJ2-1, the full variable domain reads GAGVSQSPSNKVTEKGKDVELRCDPISGHTALYWYRQSLGQGLEFLIYFQGNSAPDKSGLPSDRFSAERTGGSVSTLTIQRTQQEDSAVYLCASTPGGGGAARNEQFFGPGTRLTVL.

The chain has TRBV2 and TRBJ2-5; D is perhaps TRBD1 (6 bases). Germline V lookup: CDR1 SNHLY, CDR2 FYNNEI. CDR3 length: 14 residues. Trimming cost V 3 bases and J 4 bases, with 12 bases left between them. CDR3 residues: CASSDTFRGETQYF. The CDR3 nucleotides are TGTGCCAGCAGTGACACCTTCAGGGGAGAGACCCAGTACTTC. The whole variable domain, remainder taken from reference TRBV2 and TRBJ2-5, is EPEVTQTPSHQVTQMGQEVILRCVPISNHLYFYWYRQILGQKVEFLVSFYNNEISEKSEIFDDQFSVERPDGSNFTLKIRSTKLEDSAMYFCASSDTFRGETQYFGPGTRLLVL.

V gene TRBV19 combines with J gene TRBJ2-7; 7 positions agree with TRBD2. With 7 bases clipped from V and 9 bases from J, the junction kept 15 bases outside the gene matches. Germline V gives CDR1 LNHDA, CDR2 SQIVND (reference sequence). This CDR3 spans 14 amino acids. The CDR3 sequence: CASTQHETSPLQYF. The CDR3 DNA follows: TGTGCCAGTACGCAGCATGAGACTAGCCCCTTGCAGTACTTC.

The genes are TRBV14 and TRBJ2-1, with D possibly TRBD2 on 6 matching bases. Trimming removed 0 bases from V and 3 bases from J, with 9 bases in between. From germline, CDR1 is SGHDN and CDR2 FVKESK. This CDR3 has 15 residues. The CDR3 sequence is CASSQDIAVYNEQFF. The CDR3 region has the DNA TGTGCCAGCAGCCAAGATATAGCGGTCTACAATGAGCAGTTCTTC.

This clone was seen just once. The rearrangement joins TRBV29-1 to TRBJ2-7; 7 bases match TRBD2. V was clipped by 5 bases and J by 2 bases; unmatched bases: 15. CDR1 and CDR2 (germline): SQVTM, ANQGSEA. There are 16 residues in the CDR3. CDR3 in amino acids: CSVRAGGSVNTYEQYF. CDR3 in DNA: TGCAGCGTTAGGGCCGGGGGGTCGGTAAACACCTACGAGCAGTACTTC.

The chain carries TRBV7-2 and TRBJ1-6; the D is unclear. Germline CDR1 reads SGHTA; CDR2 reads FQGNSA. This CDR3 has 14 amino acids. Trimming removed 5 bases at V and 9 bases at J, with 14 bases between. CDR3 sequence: CASSKIRGFSPLHF. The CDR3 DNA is TGTGCCAGCAGCAAAATCCGGGGATTTTCACCCCTCCACTTT.

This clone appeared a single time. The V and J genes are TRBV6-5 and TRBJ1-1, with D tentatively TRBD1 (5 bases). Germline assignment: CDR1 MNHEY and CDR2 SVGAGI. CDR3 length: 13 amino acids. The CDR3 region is CATKTAKNTEAFF. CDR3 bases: TGTGCGACGAAGACAGCCAAGAACACTGAAGCTTTCTTT.

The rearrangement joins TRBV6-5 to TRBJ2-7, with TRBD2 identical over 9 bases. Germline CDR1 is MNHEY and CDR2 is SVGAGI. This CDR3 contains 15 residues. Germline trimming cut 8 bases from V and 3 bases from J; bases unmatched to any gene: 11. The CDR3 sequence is CASSDAGGPFYEQYF. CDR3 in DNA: TGTGCCAGCTCTGATGCGGGAGGGCCATTCTACGAGCAGTACTTC.

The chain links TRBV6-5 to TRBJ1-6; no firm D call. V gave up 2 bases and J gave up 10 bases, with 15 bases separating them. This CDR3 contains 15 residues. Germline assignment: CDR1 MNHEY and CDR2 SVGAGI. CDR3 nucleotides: TGTGCCAGCAGTTACCGGGAGGGTAACAAATCACCCCTCCACTTT. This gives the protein CASSYREGNKSPLHF.

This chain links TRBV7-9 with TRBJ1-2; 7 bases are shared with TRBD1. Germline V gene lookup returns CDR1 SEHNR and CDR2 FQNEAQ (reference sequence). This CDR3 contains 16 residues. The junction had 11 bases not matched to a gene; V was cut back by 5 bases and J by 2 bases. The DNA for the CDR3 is TGTGCCAGCAGCGATACTGACAGGGTTTGGAACTATGGCTACACCTTC. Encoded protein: CASSDTDRVWNYGYTF. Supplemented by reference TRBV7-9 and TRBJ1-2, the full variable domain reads DTGVSQNPRHKITKRGQNVTFRCDPISEHNRLYWYRQTLGQGPEFLTYFQNEAQLEKSRLLSDRFSAERPKGSFSTLEIQRTEQGDSAMYLCASSDTDRVWNYGYTFGSGTRLTVV.